This entry describes one T cell receptor beta chain. Its specificity is unknown. The sample is drawn from a study of cytomegalovirus exposure and HLA in healthy donors. Study at large: HLA-typed donors were the source of around 85 million unique TCRs held in an early data release. Notes on the study in general: It was in a later analysis that TCR association rates were seen to vary by HLA locus, highest for DRB1 and lowest for HLA-C. Cytomegalovirus status, reportedly, was diagnosed with high specificity and sensitivity by the classifier.

The PCR used 60 Vbeta and 13 Jbeta primers. TCRdb keeps only in-frame clones here, not all; method: immunoSEQ multiplex PCR. The table lists about 180,000 clones, 80% of them singletons. V was cut by 4 bases and J by 7 bases, with 22 bases left in between. The CDR3 has 16 amino acids. The germline gives CDR1 MGHRA, CDR2 YSYEKL. The genes are TRBV4-1 and TRBJ1-1; tentatively, D is TRBD1 (5 bases). Source material: PBMCs. The sequence came from a woman in her 30s in good health and CMV-seronegative. CDR3 in DNA: TGCGCCAGCAGCCTTAAATGGGGGGGGACCGCAGGTGAAGCTTTCTTT. Its translation: CASSLKWGGTAGEAFF.